These T cell receptor beta chains were read from a single sample in a study of blood T cell repertoires in COVID-19. Measured with immunoSEQ multiplex PCR; TCRdb has only the in-frame clones, and not every one. The sample comprises 200,000 or so clones, over 75% of which are singletons, and over 15% rests with the top ten. Sequenced sample: peripheral blood. These receptors originate from a person aged 70 to 85 with COVID-19, enrolled during active disease. The CDR3 runs from the conserved cysteine through the conserved F or W. Fields, in order: J gene, V gene, clone size, D gene, CDR3 DNA, CDR3 protein. A D gene is named only where the DNA matches it firmly. Size is stated for part of the rows, as once, few or many counts, or as a class when the clone is expanded.

TRBJ2-1	TRBV7-9	.	.	TGTGCCAGCAGCTCCCCCGGGTCAAAGGGGAATGAGCAGTTCTTC	CASSSPGSKGNEQFF
TRBJ2-5	TRBV11-2	.	.	TGTGCCAGCAGCTCAGGAAAAGAGACCCAGTACTTC	CASSSGKETQYF
TRBJ2-2	TRBV7-8	.	.	TGTGCCAGCAGCCCGTCTACCGGGGAGCTGTTTTTT	CASSPSTGELFF
TRBJ1-5	TRBV6-5	.	.	TGTGCCAGCGAAGACGGGAATCAGCCCCAGCATTTT	CASEDGNQPQHF
TRBJ2-1	TRBV3-1/TRBV3-2	.	TRBD2	TGTGCCAGCAGCCAAGAACACGGGGGGGCCCAGTATGAGCAGTTCTTC	CASSQEHGGAQYEQFF
TRBJ2-1	TRBV7-8	.	.	TGTGCCAGCATTTCTCAACGGGGTAAGAATGAGCAGTTCTTC	CASISQRGKNEQFF
TRBJ2-3	TRBV6-6	.	.	TGTGCCAGCACTATAGCCCTCGGGGGTATAGATACGCAGTATTTT	CASTIALGGIDTQYF
TRBJ2-1	TRBV2	.	.	TGTGCCAGCGCGAGAGGCAATGAGCAGTTCTTC	CASARGNEQFF
TRBJ2-7	TRBV7-9	.	.	TGTGCCAGCAGCTTAGTCGCCCAGATCTACGAGCAGTACTTC	CASSLVAQIYEQYF
TRBJ2-1	TRBV27	.	TRBD2	TGTGCCAGCAGTTCGGGGGGGGCCCTCAATGAGCAGTTCTTC	CASSSGGALNEQFF
TRBJ1-2	TRBV7-3	.	TRBD1	TGTGCCAGCAGCCTGGGACAGCGAGTGTATGGCTACACCTTC	CASSLGQRVYGYTF
TRBJ1-2	TRBV28	.	.	TGTGCCAGCAGTCCACAACAGGATTTTCACTATGGCTACACCTTC	CASSPQQDFHYGYTF
TRBJ1-1	TRBV9	.	TRBD1	TGTGCCAGCAGCTTAGGGGGCCTGACTGAAGCTTTCTTT	CASSLGGLTEAFF
TRBJ2-7	TRBV13	.	TRBD2	TGTGCCAGCAGCAAGACTAGCGGGCCGCTCTCCTACGAGCAGTACTTC	CASSKTSGPLSYEQYF
TRBJ1-3	TRBV3-1/TRBV3-2	.	.	TGTGCCAGCAAGCTATTTGGCTCTGGAAACACCATATATTTT	CASKLFGSGNTIYF
TRBJ2-7	TRBV6-5	.	TRBD2	TGTGCCAGCAGTTATGGGAGCGGGAGAGGTAACAACGAGCAGTACTTC	CASSYGSGRGNNEQYF
TRBJ1-2	TRBV12-3/TRBV12-4	.	.	TGTGCCAGCAAAGCCGGCTATGGCTACACCTTC	CASKAGYGYTF
TRBJ2-7	TRBV5-5	.	TRBD1	TGTGCCAGCAGCAAAGACAGGGGGCTTGGGTACGAGCAGTACTTC	CASSKDRGLGYEQYF
TRBJ1-5	TRBV5-4	.	TRBD1	TGTGCCAGCAGCTTGGAACCAGGGGGCGGCAATCAGCCCCAGCATTTT	CASSLEPGGGNQPQHF
TRBJ1-2	TRBV12-3/TRBV12-4	once	.	TGTGCCAGCGCCACGCCCCGCGTCTATGGCTACACCTTC	CASATPRVYGYTF
TRBJ2-4	TRBV4-2	once	.	TGTGCCAGCAGCCAAGATCTAGGCAGGGGAGTCTCCGGGGATTTGGGTGACATTCAGTACTTC	CASSQDLGRGVSGDLGDIQYF
TRBJ1-2	TRBV7-9	.	.	TGTGCCAGCACCGCCGAGAATCTGAGAGAAACTACTAACTATGGCTACACCTTC	CASTAENLRETTNYGYTF
TRBJ2-2	TRBV28	.	TRBD1	TGTGCCAGCGCTCCAGGGGGCTACACCGGGGAGCTGTTTTTT	CASAPGGYTGELFF
TRBJ2-3	TRBV6-5	.	.	TGTGCCAGCAGGAGAGACACAGATACGCAGTATTTT	CASRRDTDTQYF
TRBJ2-4	TRBV5-1	once	TRBD2	TGCGCCAGCAGCGGCGGACTAGCGGGGGGGAGTCTAGCCAAAAACATTCAGTACTTC	CASSGGLAGGSLAKNIQYF
TRBJ2-3	TRBV24-1	few	TRBD1	TGTGCCACCGGGACAGCCTCTAGCACAGATACGCAGTATTTT	CATGTASSTDTQYF
TRBJ2-2	TRBV5-6	.	TRBD1	TGTGCCAGCAGCTTCGGGACAGTGAGGAACACCGGGGAGCTGTTTTTT	CASSFGTVRNTGELFF
TRBJ2-2	TRBV3-1/TRBV3-2	.	TRBD1	TGTGCCAGCAGCTCCCGAGACAGGGGGCACACCGGGGAGCTGTTTTTT	CASSSRDRGHTGELFF
TRBJ2-2	TRBV5-6	.	.	TGTGCCAGCAGCTTGTTCGACAGCCCCACCGGGGAGCTGTTTTTT	CASSLFDSPTGELFF
TRBJ2-3	TRBV9	.	.	TGTGCCAGCAGCGTAGGGGTTAGCCCTAGCACAGATACGCAGTATTTT	CASSVGVSPSTDTQYF
TRBJ1-1	TRBV7-6	.	TRBD1	TGTGCCAGCAGCTTCTACGGGACAGGGGTGGCTTTCTTT	CASSFYGTGVAFF
TRBJ2-7	TRBV21-1	.	.	TGTGCCAGCAGCCCGCAAGGACAGGATAAACGAAGGGCTAGCGGGGACGAGCAGTACTTC	CASSPQGQDKRRASGDEQYF
TRBJ2-3	TRBV5-1	.	.	TGCGCCAGCAGCTTGGAGAGGACAAATACGCAGTATTTT	CASSLERTNTQYF
TRBJ2-7	TRBV7-9	.	TRBD1	TGTGCCAGCAGCTTAGGGACAGGGGTCCACGAGCAGTACTTC	CASSLGTGVHEQYF